This T cell receptor beta chain was sequenced during a study of T cell clonotyping in hematopoietic cell transplantation. Whole-study findings and limits: Few recipient clonotypes overlapped donors; over 95% were de novo at given depth.

Produced via immunoSEQ multiplex PCR; TCRdb's table is partial and in-frame only. The sample lists tens of thousands of clones, roughly 96% occurring once. Regarding this clone: Its target is not known.

Trimming shortened V by 0 bases and J by 2 bases, and 14 bases separated the two germline ends. CDR3 size: 16 residues. Germline loops: CDR1 SGHAT, CDR2 FQNNGV. The V gene is TRBV11-2, the J gene TRBJ2-7; possibly TRBD1 for D (7 bases). The sequenced material came from peripheral blood mononuclear cells. This sequence was found in a man aged 25-45 years in good health. Some clones in this sample may be carry-over from other donors' samples. The CDR3 loop reads CASSLEGGTATYEQYF. The CDR3 nucleotides read TGTGCCAGCAGCTTAGAAGGCGGGACAGCTACCTACGAGCAGTACTTC. Full variable domain (remainder filled in from reference TRBV11-2 and TRBJ2-7): EAGVAQSPRYKIIEKRQSVAFWCNPISGHATLYWYQQILGQGPKLLIQFQNNGVVDDSQLPKDRFSAERLKGVDSTLKIQPAKLEDSAVYLCASSLEGGTATYEQYFGPGTRLTVT.